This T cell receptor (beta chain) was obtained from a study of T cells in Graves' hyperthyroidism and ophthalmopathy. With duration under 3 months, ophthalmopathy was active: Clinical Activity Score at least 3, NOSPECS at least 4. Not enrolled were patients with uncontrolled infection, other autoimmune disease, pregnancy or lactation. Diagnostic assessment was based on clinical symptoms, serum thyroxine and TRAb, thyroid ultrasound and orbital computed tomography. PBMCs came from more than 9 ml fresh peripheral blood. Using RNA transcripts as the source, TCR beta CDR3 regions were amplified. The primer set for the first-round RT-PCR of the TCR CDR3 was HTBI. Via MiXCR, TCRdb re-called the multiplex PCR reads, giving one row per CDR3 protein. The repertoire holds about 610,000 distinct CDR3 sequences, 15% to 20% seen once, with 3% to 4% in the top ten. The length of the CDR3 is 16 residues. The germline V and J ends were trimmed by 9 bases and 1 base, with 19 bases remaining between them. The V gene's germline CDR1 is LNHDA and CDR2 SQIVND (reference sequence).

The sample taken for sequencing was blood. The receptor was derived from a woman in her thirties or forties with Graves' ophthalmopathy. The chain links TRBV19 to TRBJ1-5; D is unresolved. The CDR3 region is CASTGEGFRSNQPQHF. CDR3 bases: TGTGCCAGCACCGGGGAGGGCTTCCGAAGCAATCAGCCCCAGCATTTT. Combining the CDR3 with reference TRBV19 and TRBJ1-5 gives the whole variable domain DGGITQSPKYLFRKEGQNVTLSCEQNLNHDAMYWYRQDPGQGLRLIYYSQIVNDFQKGDIAEGYSVSREKKESFPLTVTSAQKNPTAFYLCASTGEGFRSNQPQHFGDGTRLSIL.